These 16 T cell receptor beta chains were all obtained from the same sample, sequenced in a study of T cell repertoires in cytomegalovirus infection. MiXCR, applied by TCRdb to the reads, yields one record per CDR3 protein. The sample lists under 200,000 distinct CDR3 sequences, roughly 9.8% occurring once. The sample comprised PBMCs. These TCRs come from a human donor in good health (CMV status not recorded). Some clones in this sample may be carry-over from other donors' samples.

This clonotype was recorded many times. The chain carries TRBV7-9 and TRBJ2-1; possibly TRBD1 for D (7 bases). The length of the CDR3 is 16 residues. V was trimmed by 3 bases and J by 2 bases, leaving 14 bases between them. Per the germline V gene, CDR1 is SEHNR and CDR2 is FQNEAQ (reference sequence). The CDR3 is CASSLSGGTAYNEQFF. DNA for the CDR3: TGTGCCAGCAGCTTGAGTGGAGGGACAGCCTACAATGAGCAGTTCTTC.

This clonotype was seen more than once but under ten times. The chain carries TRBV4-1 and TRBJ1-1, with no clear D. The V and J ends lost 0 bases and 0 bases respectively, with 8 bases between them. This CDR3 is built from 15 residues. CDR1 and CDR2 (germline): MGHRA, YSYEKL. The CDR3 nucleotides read TGCGCCAGCAGCCAAGATCCCCGGATGAACACTGAAGCTTTCTTT. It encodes CASSQDPRMNTEAFF.

The CDR3 reads CASSPGGFHGYTF. The CDR3, as DNA: TGTGCCAGCAGCCCCGGAGGTTTCCATGGCTACACCTTC. J is TRBJ1-2 and V is TRBV12-3 or TRBV12-4, with D unresolved. V dropped 6 bases and J dropped 6 bases, with 14 bases sitting between them. This CDR3 contains 13 residues.

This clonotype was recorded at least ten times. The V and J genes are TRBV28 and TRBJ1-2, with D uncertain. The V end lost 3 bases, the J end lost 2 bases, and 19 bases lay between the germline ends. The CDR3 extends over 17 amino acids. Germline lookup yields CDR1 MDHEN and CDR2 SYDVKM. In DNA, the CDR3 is TGTGCCAGCAGTTTCTGGACCTCCTCCCGGTTGAACTATGGCTACACCTTC. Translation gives CASSFWTSSRLNYGYTF.

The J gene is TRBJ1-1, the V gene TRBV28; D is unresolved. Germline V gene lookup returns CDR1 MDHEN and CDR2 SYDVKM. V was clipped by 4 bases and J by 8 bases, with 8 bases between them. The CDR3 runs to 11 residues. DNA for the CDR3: TGTGCCAGCAGTTATCGGGAAGAAGCTTTCTTT. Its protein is CASSYREEAFF.

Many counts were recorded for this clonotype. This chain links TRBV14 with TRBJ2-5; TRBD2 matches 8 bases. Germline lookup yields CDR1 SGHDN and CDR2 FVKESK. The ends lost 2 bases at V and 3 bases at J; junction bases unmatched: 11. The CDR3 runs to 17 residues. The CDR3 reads CASSQLLAGGAKETQYF. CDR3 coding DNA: TGTGCCAGCAGCCAATTGCTCGCGGGGGGCGCTAAAGAGACCCAGTACTTC.

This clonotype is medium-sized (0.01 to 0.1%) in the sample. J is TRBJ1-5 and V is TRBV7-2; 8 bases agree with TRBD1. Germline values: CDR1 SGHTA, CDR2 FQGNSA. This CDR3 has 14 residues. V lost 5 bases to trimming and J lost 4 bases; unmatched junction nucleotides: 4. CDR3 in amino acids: CASSRWTGNQPQHF. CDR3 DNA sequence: TGTGCCAGCAGCCGATGGACAGGGAATCAGCCCCAGCATTTT.

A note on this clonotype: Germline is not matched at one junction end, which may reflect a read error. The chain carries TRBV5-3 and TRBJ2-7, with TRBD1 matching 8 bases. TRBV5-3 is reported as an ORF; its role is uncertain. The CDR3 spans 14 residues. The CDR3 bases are TGTGCCAGCAGCTTGGCGCAGGGGGCGTACGAGCAGTACTTC. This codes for CASSLAQGAYEQYF.

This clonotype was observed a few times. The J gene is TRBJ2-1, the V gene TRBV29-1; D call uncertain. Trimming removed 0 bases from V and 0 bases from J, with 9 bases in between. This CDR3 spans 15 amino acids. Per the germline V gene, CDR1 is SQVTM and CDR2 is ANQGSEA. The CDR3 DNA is TGCAGCGTTGAAGATCTGATGAGCTCCTACAATGAGCAGTTCTTC. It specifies CSVEDLMSSYNEQFF.

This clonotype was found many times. CDR3 DNA sequence: TGTGCCAGCAGCTTAGAAGGGGGAACCCTGACGGCCTCCGAGCAGTACTTC. Translation: CASSLEGGTLTASEQYF. The genes are TRBV7-2 and TRBJ2-7, with D possibly being TRBD1 (6 bases). The CDR3 has 17 amino acids. V was clipped by 1 base and J by 6 bases, with 22 bases between them. The germline gives CDR1 SGHTA, CDR2 FQGNSA.

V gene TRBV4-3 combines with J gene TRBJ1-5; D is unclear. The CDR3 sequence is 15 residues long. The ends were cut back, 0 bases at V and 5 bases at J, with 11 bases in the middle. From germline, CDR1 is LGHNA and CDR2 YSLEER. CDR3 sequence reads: CASSQDRTEDQPQHF. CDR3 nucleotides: TGCGCCAGCAGCCAAGATCGTACAGAAGATCAGCCCCAGCATTTT.

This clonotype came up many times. CDR3 sequence reads: CASSERTPRTGNTIYF. The CDR3 DNA follows: TGTGCCAGCAGTGAAAGGACGCCCCGAACTGGAAACACCATATATTTT. V usage is TRBV28 and J usage is TRBJ1-3, with D unclear. Germline lookup yields CDR1 MDHEN and CDR2 SYDVKM. V was pared by 5 bases and J by 2 bases, with 16 bases between. The CDR3 has 16 amino acids. The full variable domain, its missing parts supplied by reference TRBV28 and TRBJ1-3, is DVKVTQSSRYLVKRTGEKVFLECVQDMDHENMFWYRQDPGLGLRLIYFSYDVKMKEKGDIPEGYSVSREKKERFSLILESASTNQTSMYLCASSERTPRTGNTIYFGEGSWLTVV.

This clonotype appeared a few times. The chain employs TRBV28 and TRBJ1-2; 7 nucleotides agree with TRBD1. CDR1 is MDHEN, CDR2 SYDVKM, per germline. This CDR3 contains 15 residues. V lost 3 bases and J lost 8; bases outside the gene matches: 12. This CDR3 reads CASSLGGGDGRGYTF. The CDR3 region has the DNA TGTGCCAGCAGTTTGGGAGGGGGCGACGGGAGAGGCTACACCTTC.

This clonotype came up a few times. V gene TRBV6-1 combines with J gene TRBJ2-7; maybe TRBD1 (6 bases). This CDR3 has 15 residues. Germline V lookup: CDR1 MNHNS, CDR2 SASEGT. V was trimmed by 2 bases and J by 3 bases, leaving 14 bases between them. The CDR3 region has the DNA TGTGCCAGCAGTGAATTGGCAGGGGCGGACTACGAGCAGTACTTC. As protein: CASSELAGADYEQYF.

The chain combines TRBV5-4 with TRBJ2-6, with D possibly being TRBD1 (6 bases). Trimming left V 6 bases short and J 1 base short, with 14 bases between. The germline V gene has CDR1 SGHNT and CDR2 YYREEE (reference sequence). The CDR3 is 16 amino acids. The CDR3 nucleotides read TGTGCCAGCACGCAGGGGCCTTTTTCTGGGGCCAACGTCCTGACTTTC. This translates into CASTQGPFSGANVLTF.

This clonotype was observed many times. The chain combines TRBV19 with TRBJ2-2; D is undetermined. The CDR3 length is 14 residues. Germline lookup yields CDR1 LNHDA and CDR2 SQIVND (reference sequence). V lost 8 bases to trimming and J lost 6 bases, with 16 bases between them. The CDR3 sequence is CASGPSGGPGELFF. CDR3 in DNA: TGTGCCAGTGGCCCCTCAGGTGGGCCCGGGGAGCTGTTTTTT.